This TCR beta chain was observed in a study of CD8 T cells in ankylosing spondylitis. This CDR3 contains 15 residues. The germline V gene has CDR1 SGDLS and CDR2 YYNGEE. V lost 3 bases to trimming and J lost 8 bases, with 20 bases between them. Libraries for TCR beta were made by quantitative 5'-RACE with molecular barcodes. TCRdb passed the 5' RACE reads through MiXCR, listing each CDR3 protein once. The data contain roughly 30,000 distinct CDR3 sequences, 5.3% of them seen just once; the ten biggest clones take up roughly 1.9%. To note about this clonotype: Its antigen remains unknown.

Overall study results and limits: Reportedly, disease-linked clones are significantly enriched in ankylosing spondylitis patients' matched synovial fluid.

Sequenced sample: blood, either unsorted or a sorted T cell fraction (not recorded which). The TCR originated in a female donor with ankylosing spondylitis or in good health (not recorded which). The rearrangement links TRBV9 to TRBJ1-2; the D gene is possibly TRBD1 (6 bases). CDR3 coding DNA: TGTGCCAGCAGCGAGGCCAGGGACATCAGAAGGGGCTACACCTTC. Protein: CASSEARDIRRGYTF.